Included here is one T cell receptor beta chain sequence, with context. The germline V gene encodes CDR1 MGHDK and CDR2 SYGVNS. With 6 bases clipped from V and 4 bases from J, the junction kept 9 bases outside the gene matches. The CDR3 extends over 16 amino acids. The protocol was immunoSEQ multiplex PCR, while the TCRdb copy is restricted to in-frame clones and leaves out a portion. The table lists approximately 110,000 clones, 85% to 95% of them singletons, with under 0.95% in the top ten. This sample stems from a study of OX40 agonist ivuxolimab in advanced cancers. This receptor was obtained from an adult with an advanced solid tumor such as melanoma, head and neck, liver or kidney cancer. Sequenced material: CD4+ or CD8+ T cells sorted from blood, taken in a trial of the OX40 agonist ivuxolimab. This sequence joins TRBV25-1 and TRBJ2-2; TRBD1 aligns across 9 bases. The CDR3 DNA follows: TGTGCCAGCAGCCCCAGTGACAGGGGGGTCACCGGGGAGCTGTTTTTT. The encoded protein is CASSPSDRGVTGELFF.